This T cell receptor (beta chain) was recorded in a study of Tregs in tolerant kidney transplant recipients. Study-wide results and limits: Activated donor B cell expansion appeared to reveal the most relevant donor-specific TCRbeta repertoire. Changing PCR primers prevented nucleotide comparison between some patients' samples.

There are 18 residues in the CDR3. Produced via immunoSEQ multiplex PCR; TCRdb's table is partial and in-frame only. The data contain tens of thousands of clones, about nine tenths of them seen just once; the ten biggest clones take up around 15%. Related graft donors supplied nonmyeloablative bone marrow transplants, and mixed chimerism was transient. Unstimulated regulatory T cells (CD4+CD25+CD127-), CD4+CD25- non-regulatory cells, CD4 and CD8 cells were FACS-sorted from thawed PBMCs. On this clone itself: Its antigen remains unknown.

This clonotype was obtained from a human patient who received a combined kidney and bone marrow transplant. The graft donor may be the source of some T cells. The V and J genes are TRBV21-1 and TRBJ2-7; the D call TRBD2 from the table was never checked on the DNA. TRBV21-1 is termed a pseudogene. The sample was CD8+ T cells from blood (PBMCs), taken 24 months after the transplant. The CDR3, as DNA: TGTGCCAGCAGCAACCCACCACCGGACTGGCGGGTCTCCTACGAGCAGTACTTC. Translated: CASSNPPPDWRVSYEQYF.